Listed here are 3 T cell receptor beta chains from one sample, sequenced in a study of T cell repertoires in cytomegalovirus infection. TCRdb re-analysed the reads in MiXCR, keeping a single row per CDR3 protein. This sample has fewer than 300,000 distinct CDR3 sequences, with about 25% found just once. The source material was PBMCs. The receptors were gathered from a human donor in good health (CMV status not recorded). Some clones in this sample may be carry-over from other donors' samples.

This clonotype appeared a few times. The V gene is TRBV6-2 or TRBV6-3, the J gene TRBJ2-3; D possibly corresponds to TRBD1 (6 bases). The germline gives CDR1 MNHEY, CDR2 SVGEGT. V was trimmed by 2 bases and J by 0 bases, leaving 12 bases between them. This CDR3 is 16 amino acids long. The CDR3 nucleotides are TGTGCCAGCAGTTACACTTTGGGGGCCAGCACAGATACGCAGTATTTT. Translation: CASSYTLGASTDTQYF.

CDR3 amino acids: CATSDFRGTLNTGELFF. DNA for the CDR3: TGTGCCACCAGTGATTTTCGGGGGACACTGAACACCGGGGAGCTGTTTTTT. The V gene is TRBV24-1, the J gene TRBJ2-2; either TRBD1 or TRBD2 may supply D (6 bases each). There are 17 residues in the CDR3. The germline V and J ends were trimmed by 1 base and 1 base, with 12 bases remaining between them. CDR1 and CDR2 from the germline V gene are KGHDR and SFDVKD.

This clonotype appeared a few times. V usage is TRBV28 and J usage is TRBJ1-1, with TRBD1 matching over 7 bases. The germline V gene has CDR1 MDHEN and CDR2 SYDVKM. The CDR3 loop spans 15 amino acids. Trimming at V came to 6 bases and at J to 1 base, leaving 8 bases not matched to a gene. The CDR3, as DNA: TGTGCCAGCAGGTACAGGGGTATGGGGAACACTGAAGCTTTCTTT. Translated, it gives CASRYRGMGNTEAFF.